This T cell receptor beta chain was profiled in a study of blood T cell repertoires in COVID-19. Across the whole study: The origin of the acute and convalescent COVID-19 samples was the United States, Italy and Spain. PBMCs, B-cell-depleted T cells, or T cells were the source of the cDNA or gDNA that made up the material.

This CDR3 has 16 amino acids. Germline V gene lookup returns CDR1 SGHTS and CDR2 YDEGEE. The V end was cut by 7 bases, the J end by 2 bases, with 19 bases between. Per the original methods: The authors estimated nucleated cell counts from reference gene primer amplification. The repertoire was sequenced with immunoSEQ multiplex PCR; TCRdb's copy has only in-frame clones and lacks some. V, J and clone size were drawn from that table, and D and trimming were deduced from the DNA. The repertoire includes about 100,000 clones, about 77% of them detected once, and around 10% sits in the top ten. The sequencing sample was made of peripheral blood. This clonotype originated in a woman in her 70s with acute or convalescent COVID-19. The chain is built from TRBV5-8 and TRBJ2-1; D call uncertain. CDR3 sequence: CASGKGIDIAYNEQFF. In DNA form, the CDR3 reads TGTGCCAGCGGTAAAGGCATCGACATCGCCTACAATGAGCAGTTCTTC.